Listed below are T cell receptor beta chains from one sample, sequenced in a study of T cells expressing NK-cell markers. Reanalyzing the 5' RACE reads, TCRdb keeps one entry per CDR3 protein, without DNA. The sample table sets out approximately 460,000 distinct CDR3 sequences. Sequenced: blood T cells: a sorted CD56 or NKG2C T cell subset, CD4+ or CD8+ T cells, or bulk PBMC T cells (not recorded which). The source is a woman between 18 and 70 years old in good health. Both conserved end residues are part of each CDR3.

>TRBJ1-2|TRBV20-1
CSAPPGQGALVGGYTF
>TRBJ2-7|TRBV29-1
CSVDFPGQGYEQYF
>TRBJ2-5|TRBV20-1
CSANPFSRGAETQYF
>TRBJ2-2|TRBV28
CASRPGPRASTGELFF
>TRBJ1-3|TRBV5-6
CASSAVESGNTIYF
>TRBJ2-6|TRBV20-1
CSAARSGANVLTF
>TRBJ2-2|TRBV5-6
CASSRPASRVWTGELFF
>TRBJ2-5|TRBV7-2
CASSFASGGMGETQYF
>TRBJ2-2|TRBV11-1
CASSPIPGLAVNTGELFF
>TRBJ1-6|TRBV4-3
CASSQAGVESPLHF
>TRBJ2-1|TRBV20-1
CSARTSGIRSYNEQFF
>TRBJ1-6|TRBV20-1
CSALTGGSGSPLHF